Here is one T cell receptor beta chain with its context. CDR1 and CDR2 from the germline V gene are SGHRS and YFSETQ. The CDR3 sequence is 15 residues long. V lost 4 bases and J lost 0, with 10 bases in between. The data originate from a study of T-cell memory formation after mild COVID-19. TCRdb independently ran MiXCR on the 5' RACE reads; one entry per CDR3 protein. The sample lists 240,000 or so distinct CDR3 sequences, 8% to 9.5% occurring once. Sequences were obtained from PBMCs or a T cell subset sorted from them (not recorded which). This receptor was obtained from a man aged 18 to 29 who had mild COVID-19 (a few samples of this study predate the infection). Cell type and time point are not known. The rearrangement links TRBV5-1 to TRBJ2-2; TRBD1 is a possible D gene (6 bases). The CDR3 is CASSRGTSNTGELFF. CDR3 DNA sequence: TGCGCCAGCAGCCGTGGGACATCGAACACCGGGGAGCTGTTTTTT. Variable domain in full (rest from reference TRBV5-1 and TRBJ2-2): KAGVTQTPRYLIKTRGQQVTLSCSPISGHRSVSWYQQTPGQGLQFLFEYFSETQRNKGNFPGRFSGRQFSNSRSEMNVSTLELGDSALYLCASSRGTSNTGELFFGEGSRLTVL.